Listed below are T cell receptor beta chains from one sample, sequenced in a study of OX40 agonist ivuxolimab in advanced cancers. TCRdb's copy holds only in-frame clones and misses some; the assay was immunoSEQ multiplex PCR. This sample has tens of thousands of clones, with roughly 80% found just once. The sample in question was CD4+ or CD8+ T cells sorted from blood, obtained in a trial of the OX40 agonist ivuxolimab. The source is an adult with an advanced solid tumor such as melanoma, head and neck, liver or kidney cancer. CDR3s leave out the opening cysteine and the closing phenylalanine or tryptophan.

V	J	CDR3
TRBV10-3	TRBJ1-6	AISEGASSPLH
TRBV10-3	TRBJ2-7	AIRADGGGIYEQY
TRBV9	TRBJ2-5	ASSVEVAGGQGETQY
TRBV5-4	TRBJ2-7	ASRKNRGGYEQY
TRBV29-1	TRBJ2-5	SVAAGVQETQY
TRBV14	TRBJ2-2	ASSPVGAGGLF
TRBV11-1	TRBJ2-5	ASRPGGMGETQY
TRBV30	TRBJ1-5	AWSNGGGSQPQH
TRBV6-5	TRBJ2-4	ASSYTGFEAKNIQY
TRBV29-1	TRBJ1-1	SVSTGRAEAF
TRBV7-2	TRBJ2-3	ASSTTGLAGGQTDTQY
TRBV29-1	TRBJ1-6	SAMTGYNSPLH
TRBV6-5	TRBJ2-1	ASSYENPHNEQF
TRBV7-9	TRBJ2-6	ASSPPGAGSSGANVLT
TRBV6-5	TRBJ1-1	ASSYERENTEAF
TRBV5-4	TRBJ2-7	ASSSGQGALYEQY
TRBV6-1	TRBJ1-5	ASSRQGGQPQH
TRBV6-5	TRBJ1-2	ASSYEPTVGYGYT
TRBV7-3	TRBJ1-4	ASSPGARANEKLF
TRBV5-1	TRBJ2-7	ASSLVSLSYEQY
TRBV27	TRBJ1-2	ASSPWDGLSPVYGYT
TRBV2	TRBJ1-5	ASSEVTQGKPQH
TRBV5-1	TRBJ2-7	ASSEPAGGATLSYEQY
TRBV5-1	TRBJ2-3	ASSPVLLTGGAADTQY
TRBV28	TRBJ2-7	ASSSMTGGRYEQY
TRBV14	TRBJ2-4	ASSRTGLAKNIQY
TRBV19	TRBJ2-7	ASSGEDFYEQY
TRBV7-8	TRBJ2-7	ASSKLPGQGANEQY
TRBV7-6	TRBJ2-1	ASSRDNEQF
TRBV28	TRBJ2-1	ASSPPLAGGNNEQF
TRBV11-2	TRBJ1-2	ASSPLIGAALYGYT
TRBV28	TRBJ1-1	ASTLGGNVNTEAF
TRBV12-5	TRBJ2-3	ASGLEGPPSTDTQY
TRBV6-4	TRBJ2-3	ASSEQGTSTDTQY
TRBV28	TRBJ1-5	ASSSETGANQPQH
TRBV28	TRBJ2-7	ASSSADEQY
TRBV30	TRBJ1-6	AWSVGGARTSPLH
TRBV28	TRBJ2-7	ASSHGGGNEQY
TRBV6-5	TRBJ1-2	ASSTIAAEHTGYT
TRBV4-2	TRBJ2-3	ASSQGTSGGDTQY
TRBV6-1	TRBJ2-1	ASSEEGTVNNEQF